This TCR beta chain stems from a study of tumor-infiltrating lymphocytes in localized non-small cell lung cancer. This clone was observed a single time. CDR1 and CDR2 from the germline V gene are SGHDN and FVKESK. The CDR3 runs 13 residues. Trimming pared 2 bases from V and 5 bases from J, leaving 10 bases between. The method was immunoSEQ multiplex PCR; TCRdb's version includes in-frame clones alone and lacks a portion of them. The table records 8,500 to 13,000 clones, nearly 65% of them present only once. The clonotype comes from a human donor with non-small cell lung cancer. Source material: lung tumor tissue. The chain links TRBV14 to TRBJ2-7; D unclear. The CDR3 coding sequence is TGTGCCAGCAGCCAAACTACTAAGCACGAGCAGTACTTC. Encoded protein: CASSQTTKHEQYF.